These T cell receptor beta chains were read from a single sample in a study of blood T cell repertoires in COVID-19. The repertoire was sequenced with immunoSEQ multiplex PCR; TCRdb's copy has only in-frame clones and lacks some. The data show around 120,000 clones, more than 60% seen once. Sequenced material: peripheral blood. The source of these receptors is a man between 65 and 79 years old with acute or convalescent COVID-19. The CDR3 runs from the conserved cysteine through the conserved F or W. D genes are given only for firm matches. Size tells how often a clone was seen (once, few, many) or the class of an expanded clone, and some rows leave it out.

TRBV2	.	.	TRBJ2-7	TGTGCCAGCAGTGTCTCCTCCAGTAAATCCTACGAGCAGTACTTC	CASSVSSSKSYEQYF
TRBV30	.	once	TRBJ1-1	TGTGCCTCGGGAGAGACAAGCACTGAAGCTTTCTTT	CASGETSTEAFF
TRBV28	TRBD1	once	TRBJ1-1	TGTGCCAGCAGTTTACAGACAGGGGCTCTGAACACTGAAGCTTTCTTT	CASSLQTGALNTEAFF
TRBV4-1	TRBD2	.	TRBJ2-1	TGCGCCAGCAGCCAAGGGACTAGCGGGAGTAGGTATGAGCAGTTCTTC	CASSQGTSGSRYEQFF
TRBV14	TRBD2	many	TRBJ2-7	TGTGCCAGCAGCCAAATACACCCACTAGCGGGGGGGCCGTGGGACTACGAGCAGTACTTC	CASSQIHPLAGGPWDYEQYF
TRBV4-1	.	.	TRBJ1-1	TGCGCCAGCACCCGGGGGGAAGGAGCGAACACTGAAGCTTTCTTT	CASTRGEGANTEAFF
TRBV29-1	.	.	TRBJ2-5	TGCAGCGTTGGCGAAGGGAGGGAGACCCAGTACTTC	CSVGEGRETQYF
TRBV10-2	.	.	TRBJ1-3	TGCGCCAGCGGGGGGAACGGTGGAAACACCATATATTTT	CASGGNGGNTIYF
TRBV5-1	.	.	TRBJ1-3	TGCGCCAGCAGCCCGAACCTTTTGAGCTCTGGAAACACCATATATTTT	CASSPNLLSSGNTIYF
TRBV27	TRBD2	once	TRBJ2-5	TGTGCCAGCAGACTAACGGGGGGAGGGGAGACCCAGTACTTC	CASRLTGGGETQYF
TRBV16	TRBD1	few	TRBJ2-3	TGTGCCAGCAGCCAACGGACAGGGGAAGATACGCAGTATTTT	CASSQRTGEDTQYF
TRBV3-1/TRBV3-2	TRBD1	.	TRBJ2-3	TGTGCCAGCAGCCAAGAAGAAGGACAGGGTTACACAGATACGCAGTATTTT	CASSQEEGQGYTDTQYF
TRBV4-1	.	.	TRBJ2-7	TGCGCCAGCAGCCAAGGAAGACAGCCCGGCTACGAGCAGTACTTC	CASSQGRQPGYEQYF